This T cell receptor beta chain originates from a study of blood T cell repertoires in COVID-19 (dated by TCRdb to the early 2020s). A note on the overall study: Samples covering the acute and convalescent phases of COVID-19 were provided by collaborators in the United States, Italy and Spain. The prospective study material was composed of cDNA or gDNA derived from T cells, B-cell-depleted T cells, or PBMCs. Deeply sampled blood TCRbeta repertoires from subjects exposed to, actively infected with, or recovered from COVID-19 were included in the dataset. The repertoires were released in a freely available public database intended as a resource for research on the immune response to SARS-CoV-2. The samples were drawn from two sources: the first 160 participants of the ongoing ImmuneRACE study, and fewer than 1,500 subjects contributed by 6 global collaborators. A de-identified subject ID, COVID-19 status, age in years and sex were almost always included in the sample metadata. Where HLA class I and class II types were available, the types were taken from metadata supplied by the sample provider, not from assay-based typing. Overall study results and their limits: How much clinical and demographic metadata was included differed by source and by participant, and the metadata was provided uncurated.

Its CDR3 holds 13 amino acids, cysteine through phenylalanine. Just the 39-base CDR3 DNA is kept, in frame starting at base 1. Taken from the germline V gene, the CDR1 and CDR2 loops are WSHSY and SAAADI. The junction shows trimming of 0 bases on V and 4 bases on J, plus 4 bases between the germline ends. TCRbeta CDR3 regions were amplified from genomic DNA using the immunoSEQ Assay, a bias-controlled multiplex PCR. Under the source paper's analysis protocol: Nucleated cell counts per sample were estimated from amplification of reference gene primers within the assay. To quantify the absolute abundance of each unique TCRbeta CDR3 rearrangement, sequence reads were collapsed and filtered. Productive Simpson clonality was computed per sample as the square root of Simpson's diversity index over productive rearrangements. As stored in TCRdb, this immuneACCESS dataset retains in-frame rearrangements with V and J assigned. A fraction of the clones does not appear; measured against another copy, unresolved V genes explain less than half of the discrepancy, and the remainder lacks a known reason. The V and J calls and clone size are taken from that table; D and trimming were inferred from the DNA. For this sample the table gives 35,000 to 50,000 clones, of which approximately 81% were detected only once. The leading ten clones occupy approximately 13% of the sample.

As concerns this clone: Its antigen is currently not known. Per-base qualities were not stored, and no clone one base away is much larger.

Collaborating institutions collected whole blood in K2EDTA tubes following their own protocols. For TCRbeta analysis, collaborator samples were shipped as frozen whole blood, as isolated PBMCs, or as DNA extracted from either sample type. This sequence uses TRBV10-2 and TRBJ1-3; there is no confident call for the D gene. The source is a woman aged 65 to 85 in a cohort sampled during active COVID-19. The sequenced material came from peripheral blood. The sequenced DNA is TGCGCCAGCAGTGAGTCGCGGGGAAACACCATATATTTT. Its protein reads: CASSESRGNTIYF.